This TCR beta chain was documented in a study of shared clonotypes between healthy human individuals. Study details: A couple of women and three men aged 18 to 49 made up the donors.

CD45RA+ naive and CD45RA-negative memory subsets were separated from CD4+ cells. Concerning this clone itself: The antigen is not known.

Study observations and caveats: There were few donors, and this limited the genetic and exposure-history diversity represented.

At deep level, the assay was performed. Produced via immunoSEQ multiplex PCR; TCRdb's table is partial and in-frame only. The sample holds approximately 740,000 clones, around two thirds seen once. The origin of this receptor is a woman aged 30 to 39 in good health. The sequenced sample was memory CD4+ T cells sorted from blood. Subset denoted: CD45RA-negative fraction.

The CDR3 here is CASSRAYEQYF. The DNA for the CDR3 is TGTGCCAGCAGTAGGGCGTACGAGCAGTACTTC. The chain links TRBV28 to TRBJ2-7; D is ambiguous. The germline gives CDR1 MDHEN, CDR2 SYDVKM. V was cut by 5 bases and J by 4 bases, with 6 bases left in between. The CDR3 length is 11 residues.